These T cell receptor beta chains were read from a single sample in a study of OX40 agonist ivuxolimab in advanced cancers. TCRdb's table, derived via immunoSEQ multiplex PCR, lists solely in-frame clones and lacks some. The table records about 86,000 clones, 91% of them present only once. The source material was CD4+ or CD8+ T cells sorted from blood, sampled in a trial of the OX40 agonist ivuxolimab. These TCRs come from an adult with an advanced solid tumor such as melanoma, head and neck, liver or kidney cancer. Both conserved end residues are part of each CDR3. A D gene is named only where the DNA matches it firmly. Clone size is stated in some rows and not others, as once, few, many or a class when expanded.

J gene | D gene | V gene | clone size | CDR3 DNA | CDR3 protein
TRBJ1-6 | TRBD1 | TRBV4-1 | - | TGCGCCAGCAGCCAAGTCCCGGGACAGGGCAATTCACCCCTCCACTTT | CASSQVPGQGNSPLHF
TRBJ2-5 | - | TRBV29-1 | - | TGCAGCGTTGAAGAGGGCGCGGGTGGAAAGACCCAGTACTTC | CSVEEGAGGKTQYF
TRBJ1-4 | - | TRBV11-2 | - | TGTGCCAGCAGCCCCATTAATGAAAAACTGTTTTTT | CASSPINEKLFF
TRBJ2-7 | - | TRBV29-1 | - | TGCAGCGTTGTCGTAGGACAGACCAACTACGAGCAGTACTTC | CSVVVGQTNYEQYF
TRBJ2-5 | - | TRBV7-9 | - | TGTGCCAGCAGCTTTGGGGGGACAGTCCAAGAGACCCAGTACTTC | CASSFGGTVQETQYF
TRBJ1-5 | - | TRBV19 | - | TGTGCCAGTAGTGCCTACGGGGTTGGGCAGCCCCAGCATTTT | CASSAYGVGQPQHF
TRBJ2-1 | TRBD1 | TRBV4-1 | - | TGCGCCAGCAGCCAGTGGGGACAGGGGAACAATGAGCAGTTCTTC | CASSQWGQGNNEQFF
TRBJ2-7 | TRBD2 | TRBV27 | medium-sized | TGTGCCAGCACCCGACTAGCGGGAGGGGGCGAGCAGTACTTC | CASTRLAGGGEQYF
TRBJ2-1 | TRBD2 | TRBV7-3 | once | TGTGCCAGCAGCCGGACTAGCGGGAGGTACAATGAGCAGTTCTTC | CASSRTSGRYNEQFF
TRBJ1-2 | TRBD1 | TRBV27 | - | TGTGCCAGCAGTTTACAGGGGGATCACATCTATGGCTACACCTTC | CASSLQGDHIYGYTF
TRBJ1-4 | - | TRBV4-1 | - | TGCGCCAGCAGCCAAGCGGCCAGGGGCGTTGGAGAAAAACTGTTTTTT | CASSQAARGVGEKLFF
TRBJ2-4 | - | TRBV11-3 | - | TGTGCCAGCAGCGTTAGAGCTCAAGGGGGGGACATTCAGTACTTC | CASSVRAQGGDIQYF
TRBJ2-1 | TRBD1 | TRBV25-1 | few | TGTGCCAGCAGTGAACGCGGGGACAGGGGGGTCAATGAGCAGTTCTTC | CASSERGDRGVNEQFF
TRBJ1-4 | - | TRBV4-1 | - | TGCGCCAGCAGCCAAACAGCAACTAATGAAAAACTGTTTTTT | CASSQTATNEKLFF
TRBJ2-1 | - | TRBV9 | - | TGTGCCAGCAGCAACAGTCAGTTAAATGAGCAGTTCTTC | CASSNSQLNEQFF
TRBJ1-4 | - | TRBV7-6 | few | TGTGCCAGCAGCTTAGGGGCAACTAATGAAAAACTGTTTTTT | CASSLGATNEKLFF
TRBJ2-7 | - | TRBV29-1 | - | TGCAGCGTTGAAGGCAGTGACTACGAGCAGTACTTC | CSVEGSDYEQYF
TRBJ1-2 | - | TRBV29-1 | - | TGCAGCGTTGAACCGGTTCACTATGGCTACACCTTC | CSVEPVHYGYTF
TRBJ2-1 | TRBD2 | TRBV7-9 | - | TGTGCCATCCTTAGTAGCGGGAGAGGATCCTACAATGAGCAGTTCTTC | CAILSSGRGSYNEQFF
TRBJ1-1 | TRBD1 | TRBV10-3 | - | TGTGCCATCAGTGAGCCCAGGGGGACGTACACTGAAGCTTTCTTT | CAISEPRGTYTEAFF
TRBJ2-7 | - | TRBV5-4 | - | TGTGCCGTACAACTAGGCTCCTACGAGCAGTACTTC | CAVQLGSYEQYF
TRBJ2-5 | TRBD1 | TRBV27 | - | TGTGCCAGCAGTGCCTCACAGGGGGCGCGGGAAGAGACCCAGTACTTC | CASSASQGAREETQYF
TRBJ2-3 | TRBD2 | TRBV19 | - | TGTGCCAGTAGTAGCCTAGCGGGAGTCACAGATACGCAGTATTTT | CASSSLAGVTDTQYF
TRBJ1-2 | - | TRBV27 | - | TGTGCCAGCAGTTTTCACGGCTATGGCTACACCTTC | CASSFHGYGYTF
TRBJ1-1 | - | TRBV7-9 | - | TGTGCCAGCAGTTCCTACACTGAAGCTTTCTTT | CASSSYTEAFF
TRBJ1-5 | - | TRBV27 | - | TGTGCCAACAGTGTCTTCATTCATGGGCAGCCCCAGCATTTT | CANSVFIHGQPQHF
TRBJ2-7 | TRBD1 | TRBV9 | - | TGTGCCAGCAGCCCTCAGCCGGGACAGGCCTACGAGCAGTACTTC | CASSPQPGQAYEQYF
TRBJ2-7 | TRBD1 | TRBV28 | - | TGTGCCAGCAGTTTAGTGTGGAGGGTTGAATTTGGGGACAGGGGGTTCTACGAGCAGTACTTC | CASSLVWRVEFGDRGFYEQYF
TRBJ1-5 | - | TRBV27 | - | TGTGCCAGCAGTCCAACGACCTGGGGTCAGCCCCAGCATTTT | CASSPTTWGQPQHF
TRBJ1-5 | - | TRBV7-9 | - | TGTGCCAGCAGCGCCGGACAGTATAGCAATCAGCCCCAGCATTTT | CASSAGQYSNQPQHF
TRBJ2-7 | TRBD2 | TRBV9 | - | TGTGCCAGCAGCATTAGCGGGGCATATTCCTACGAGCAGTACTTC | CASSISGAYSYEQYF
TRBJ2-2 | - | TRBV27 | - | TGTGCCATCAAAAAGGGTACCGGGGAGCTGTTTTTT | CAIKKGTGELFF
TRBJ2-7 | - | TRBV7-6 | - | TGTGCCAGCAGCCTACCGAATAACGAGCAGTACTTC | CASSLPNNEQYF
TRBJ2-3 | TRBD2 | TRBV15 | - | TGTGCCACCAGCGGAGGACTAGCAGGAGATACGCAGTATTTT | CATSGGLAGDTQYF
TRBJ2-5 | TRBD2 | TRBV5-4 | - | TGTGCCAGCAGCTTACTAGCGGGAGCGGGGGGAGAGACCCAGTACTTC | CASSLLAGAGGETQYF
TRBJ2-7 | - | TRBV27 | - | TGTGCCAGCAGTCCCGACGGGTTCTTCTCCTACGAGCAGTACTTC | CASSPDGFFSYEQYF
TRBJ2-2 | TRBD1 | TRBV27 | - | TGTGCCAGCAGTTTATTATCTGACAGGGGGACCGGGGAGCTGTTTTTT | CASSLLSDRGTGELFF
TRBJ2-1 | - | TRBV7-2 | - | TGTGCCAGCAGTCAAGGGGGGGCTGATGAGCAGTTCTTC | CASSQGGADEQFF
TRBJ1-1 | - | TRBV7-9 | - | TGTGCCAGCACCATTAACTCTGAAGCTTTCTTT | CASTINSEAFF
TRBJ2-7 | - | TRBV27 | - | TGTGCCAGCAGTCCTCGACAGGCGGCGGACGAGCAGTACTTC | CASSPRQAADEQYF
TRBJ2-7 | TRBD2 | TRBV11-3 | - | TGTGCCAGCAGCCCTCTAGCGGGATCCTACGAGCAGTACTTC | CASSPLAGSYEQYF
TRBJ1-1 | - | TRBV4-1 | - | TGCGCCAGCAGCCAAGATTGGGTATACACTGAAGCTTTCTTT | CASSQDWVYTEAFF
TRBJ1-1 | - | TRBV7-9 | - | TGTGCCAGCAGCTTAGTTCAGCCCCCGTATGAAGCTTTCTTT | CASSLVQPPYEAFF
TRBJ2-2 | - | TRBV21-1 | - | TGTGCCAGCGGAGCCGGCCGAAACCACCCCGGGGAGCTGTTTTTT | CASGAGRNHPGELFF
TRBJ1-1 | - | TRBV6-1 | once | TGTGCCAGCAGTGAAAGCATGGGGGGCGTATCGCTCACTGAAGCTTTCTTT | CASSESMGGVSLTEAFF
TRBJ2-5 | TRBD2 | TRBV11-2 | - | TGTGCCAGCAGCTTAGGGTCGGGACTACGTAAGGAGACCCAGTACTTC | CASSLGSGLRKETQYF
TRBJ2-4 | - | TRBV28 | - | TGTGCCAGCAGTTTGGGGGCCGGAGGGAGCATTCAGTACTTC | CASSLGAGGSIQYF
TRBJ1-2 | TRBD1 | TRBV9 | - | TGTGCCAGCAGCGGACTCCGGGACAGGGCAAAAGTAGCTGGCTACACCTTC | CASSGLRDRAKVAGYTF
TRBJ2-1 | - | TRBV6-4 | many | TGTGCCAGCAGTGAATCCGGGACTTCCTACAATGAGCAGTTCTTC | CASSESGTSYNEQFF
TRBJ2-1 | - | TRBV7-3 | - | TGTGCCAGCAGCTTATTGAATGAGCAGTTCTTC | CASSLLNEQFF
TRBJ2-7 | - | TRBV5-1 | - | TGCGCCAGCAGCTTGCCCAATGTCTACGAGCAGTACTTC | CASSLPNVYEQYF
TRBJ2-1 | TRBD1 | TRBV27 | - | TGTGCCAGCGGGACCGGGACAGACCCCTACAATGAGCAGTTCTTC | CASGTGTDPYNEQFF
TRBJ2-2 | - | TRBV19 | - | TGTGCCAGCGGTTCAGCGCAAAACACCGGGGAGCTGTTTTTT | CASGSAQNTGELFF